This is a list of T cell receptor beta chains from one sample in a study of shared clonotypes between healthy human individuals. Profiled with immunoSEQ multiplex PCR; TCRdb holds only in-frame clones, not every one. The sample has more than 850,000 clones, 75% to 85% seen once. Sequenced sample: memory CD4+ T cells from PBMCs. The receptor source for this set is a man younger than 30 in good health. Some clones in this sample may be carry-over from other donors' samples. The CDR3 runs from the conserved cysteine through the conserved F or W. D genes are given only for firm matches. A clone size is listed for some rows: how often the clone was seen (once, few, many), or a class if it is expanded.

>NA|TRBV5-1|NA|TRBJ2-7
TGCGCCAGCAGCTTGGCCGCGCCCTACATCGAGCAGTACTTC
CASSLAAPYIEQYF
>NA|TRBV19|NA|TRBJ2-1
TGTGCCAGTAGTATCTGGGGCGGATCCTACAATGAGCAGTTCTTC
CASSIWGGSYNEQFF
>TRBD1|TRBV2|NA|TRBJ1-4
TGTGCCAGCATACCGGGACAGGGTAATGAAAAACTGTTTTTT
CASIPGQGNEKLFF
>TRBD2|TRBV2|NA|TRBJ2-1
TGTGCCAGCAGTTTTAGCGGGAGTAGTGAGCAGTTCTTC
CASSFSGSSEQFF
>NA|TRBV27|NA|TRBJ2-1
TGTGCCAGCAGTTTATGGGGGGAGCGGCCGCTCTCCTACAATGAGCAGTTCTTC
CASSLWGERPLSYNEQFF
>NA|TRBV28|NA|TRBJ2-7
TGTGCCAGCAGTTTCCCTCAACACATGGGAGAGCAGTACTTC
CASSFPQHMGEQYF
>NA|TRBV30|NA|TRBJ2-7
TGTGCTTGGGCCTCAAGTTTAGTATACTCCTACGAGCAGTACTTC
CAWASSLVYSYEQYF
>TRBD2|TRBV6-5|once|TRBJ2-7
TGTGCCAGCAGTTACTCGCCGGGAGGGCCGAACGAGCAGTACTTC
CASSYSPGGPNEQYF
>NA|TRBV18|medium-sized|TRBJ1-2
TGTGCCAGCTCACCCGGACAATCGGAGGGCTACACCTTC
CASSPGQSEGYTF
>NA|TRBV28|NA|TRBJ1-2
TGTGCCAGCAGTTTGAAAAAAGCCGGTGGCTACACCTTC
CASSLKKAGGYTF
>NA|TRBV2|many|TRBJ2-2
TGTGCCAGCAGTTCCACAGGGTGGCAAACCGGGGAGCTGTTTTTT
CASSSTGWQTGELFF
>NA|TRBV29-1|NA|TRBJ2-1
TGCAGCGTTGGCCAGGGAAATGAGCAGTTCTTC
CSVGQGNEQFF
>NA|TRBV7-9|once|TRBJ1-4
TGTGCCAGCAGCCCCCAAGGGGGGAGCAATGAAAAACTGTTTTTT
CASSPQGGSNEKLFF
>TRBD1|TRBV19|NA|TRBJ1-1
TGTGCCAGTAGTATAACAGGGGGGACTGAAGCTTTCTTT
CASSITGGTEAFF
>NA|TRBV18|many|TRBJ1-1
TGTGCCAGCTCACCAAGGGACGCTAACACTGAAGCTTTCTTT
CASSPRDANTEAFF
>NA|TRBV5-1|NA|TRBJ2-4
TGCGCCAGCAGCCCTACAACAGGGTCTGGCATTCAGTACTTC
CASSPTTGSGIQYF
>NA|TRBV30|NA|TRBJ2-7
TGTGCCTGGAGCCCGGGGGCAGGGAGAGTTTACGAGCAGTACTTC
CAWSPGAGRVYEQYF
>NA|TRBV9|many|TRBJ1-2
TGTGCCAGCAGCGTACACGGAATGTATGGCTACACCTTC
CASSVHGMYGYTF
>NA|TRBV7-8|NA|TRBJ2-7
TGTGCCAGCAGCCCGGGGGCAGGGGTGGGGAGCTACGAGCAGTACTTC
CASSPGAGVGSYEQYF
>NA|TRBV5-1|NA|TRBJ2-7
TGCGCCAGCAGCTTGCGGGGTGATCATGCCTACGAGCAGTACTTC
CASSLRGDHAYEQYF
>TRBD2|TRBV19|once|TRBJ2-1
TGTGCCAGTAGTATCTACGGGAGGTCCACCTACAATGAGCAGTTCTTC
CASSIYGRSTYNEQFF
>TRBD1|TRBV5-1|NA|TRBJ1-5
TGCGCCAGCAGCTCGAACAGGGGTCAGCCCCAGCATTTT
CASSSNRGQPQHF
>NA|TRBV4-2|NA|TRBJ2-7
TGTGCCAGCAGCCAAGATAAGGCGGGAACCTACGAGCAGTACTTC
CASSQDKAGTYEQYF
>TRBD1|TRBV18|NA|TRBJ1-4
TGTGCCAGCTCACCACAAGCTCCGGGGACAGGGGTCTTGAGGGAAAAACTGTTTTTT
CASSPQAPGTGVLREKLFF
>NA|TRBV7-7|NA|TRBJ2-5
TGTGCCAGCAGCATAGGACAGCAAGAGACCCAGTACTTC
CASSIGQQETQYF
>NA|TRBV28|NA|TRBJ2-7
TGTGCCAGCAGTTTTTATGTCACAGTTAAAACCTACGAGCAGTACTTC
CASSFYVTVKTYEQYF
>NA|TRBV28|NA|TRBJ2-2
TGTGCCAGCATGGATGGAGGGGGATACACCGGGGAGCTGTTTTTT
CASMDGGGYTGELFF
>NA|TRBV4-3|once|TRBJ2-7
TGCGCCAGCAGCCGAGACAGAGGCTACGAGCAGTACTTC
CASSRDRGYEQYF
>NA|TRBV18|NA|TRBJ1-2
TGTGCCAGCTCACCAGGGGGGGACTATGGCTACACCTTC
CASSPGGDYGYTF